A selection of T cell receptor beta chains follows, all from one sample in a study of Ad26.COV2.S vaccination and SARS-CoV-2 variants. The protocol was immunoSEQ multiplex PCR, while the TCRdb copy is restricted to in-frame clones and leaves out a portion. Among approximately 340,000 clones, just over 90% were seen once, and the ten largest hold about 3.9%. Sequenced here: peripheral blood, sampled after recovery from COVID-19. The receptors stem from a human donor who had recovered from COVID-19. The CDR3 runs from the conserved cysteine through the conserved F or W.

j_call,v_call,cdr3_aa
TRBJ2-3,TRBV19,CASSIGTEGSTQYF
TRBJ2-3,TRBV2,CASSGKGWAGVLGTDTQYF
TRBJ2-7,TRBV27,CASSSNRDREVDF
TRBJ1-1,TRBV27,CASGQKMNTEAFF
TRBJ2-5,TRBV29-1,CSVRRGGETQYF
TRBJ2-1,TRBV6-2/TRBV6-3,CASSPDLGEQFF
TRBJ1-4,TRBV6-2/TRBV6-3,CASSWTGPNEKLFF
TRBJ2-2,TRBV27,CASSFIVQGPNTGELFF
TRBJ2-5,TRBV27,CASSLSSQGGGETQYF
TRBJ1-2,TRBV10-3,CAISDQGKEQGASYTF
TRBJ2-1,TRBV6-5,CASSYSIAGDNEQFF
TRBJ2-2,TRBV13,CASRLRGALVTGELFF
TRBJ2-7,TRBV18,CASSPEGQSYEQYF
TRBJ2-1,TRBV2,CASSERGNRNEQFF
TRBJ1-2,TRBV6-1,CASSEAQPWAANYGYTF
TRBJ1-5,TRBV19,CASSPARNQPQHF
TRBJ1-6,TRBV5-4,CASSFHLSPSPLHF
TRBJ1-5,TRBV10-3,CAISESDQPQHF
TRBJ1-5,TRBV7-8,CASSLRSQEDLFQPQHF
TRBJ1-6,TRBV2,CASSEQINSPLHF
TRBJ2-1,TRBV27,CASTEGTSQGNEQFF
TRBJ1-4,TRBV18,CASSQIGQGLYEKLFF
TRBJ2-7,TRBV6-2/TRBV6-3,CASSYWGTNYEQYF
TRBJ2-3,TRBV27,CASRDPGITDTQYF
TRBJ2-7,TRBV4-3,CASSRAGGYYEQYF
TRBJ2-1,TRBV9,CASSAQRETSGGPNEQFF
TRBJ1-4,TRBV3-1/TRBV3-2,CASSQRRPGSRSPVLGKGHKKLFF
TRBJ1-2,TRBV18,CASSPDSFYGYTF
TRBJ2-7,TRBV7-2,CASSPRGLAGYEQYF
TRBJ2-7,TRBV23-1,CASFDSGTGISYEQYF
TRBJ1-1,TRBV9,CASSVGVGQNTEAFF
TRBJ2-5,TRBV19,CASSSRLAGGQETQYF
TRBJ2-3,TRBV6-5,CASSYVGASTDTQYF
TRBJ2-3,TRBV9,CASSVATGAGSSYTDTQYF
TRBJ1-1,TRBV6-6,CASSYVDEGTEAFF
TRBJ2-1,TRBV10-3,CAISETGGNEQFF
TRBJ1-1,TRBV6-6,CASSYSRGSAAGEAFF
TRBJ1-3,TRBV5-4,CASSLWRKGSAGNTIYF
TRBJ2-3,TRBV5-4,CASSRIPRGGTDTQYF
TRBJ2-1,TRBV19,CASSDPGQGGDEQFF
TRBJ2-7,TRBV18,CASSLQGQGSSYEQYF
TRBJ2-7,TRBV15,CATSRDRNYEQYF
TRBJ2-3,TRBV10-2,CASRMEKQGAGDTQYF
TRBJ2-1,TRBV5-4,CASSWGTEYNEQFF
TRBJ1-3,TRBV5-1,CASSLTSNQGNTIYF
TRBJ1-2,TRBV6-1,CASSEAVSNYGYTF
TRBJ1-2,TRBV27,CASRPISDRVNGYTF
TRBJ1-5,TRBV7-8,CASSLFEDQPQHF
TRBJ1-5,TRBV10-3,CAIGTNQPQHF
TRBJ2-5,TRBV5-6,CASSLERGPQETQYF
TRBJ1-5,TRBV19,CASSIASYQPQHF
TRBJ2-2,TRBV11-2,CASSLDGLGELFF
TRBJ2-1,TRBV18,CASSPRVGGRDEQFF
TRBJ1-1,TRBV27,CASSLGRTNMNTEAFF
TRBJ1-2,TRBV18,CASATRGAVENGYTF